Here is one T cell receptor beta chain with its context. The antigen is undetermined. The data were taken from a study of vaccination and CD4 T cells after COVID-19. Treatment meaning: roughly 10-day PBMC culture with coronavirus spike peptide pools or control peptides (ViraFEST assay). The unexposed donor's CD4+ T cells were collected before the COVID-19 pandemic (2011-2018). An Oncomine TCR Beta short-read assay was used to sequence the DNA from cultured CD4+ T cells. Via MiXCR, TCRdb re-called the PCR reads, giving one row per CDR3 protein. The data show 5,000 or so distinct CDR3 sequences, more than 35% seen once. Germline V gene sequence: CDR1 LNHDA, CDR2 SQIVND (reference sequence). The J segment lost 4 bases and the V segment lost 4 bases, leaving 9 bases of the junction unmatched. This CDR3 has 15 amino acids.

Material for sequencing was CD4+ T cells from blood, cultured in vitro. This clonotype was obtained from a human donor in good health. The chain has TRBV19 and TRBJ1-2, with 7 bases matching TRBD1. The CDR3 nucleotides read TGTGCCAGTAGTACTACAGGGGACGGGCTCTATGGCTACACCTTC. Translation: CASSTTGDGLYGYTF. Variable domain in full (rest from reference TRBV19 and TRBJ1-2): DGGITQSPKYLFRKEGQNVTLSCEQNLNHDAMYWYRQDPGQGLRLIYYSQIVNDFQKGDIAEGYSVSREKKESFPLTVTSAQKNPTAFYLCASSTTGDGLYGYTFGSGTRLTVV.